This T cell receptor beta chain was identified in a study of cytomegalovirus exposure and HLA in healthy donors. General study points: Most TCR beta V segments were productive about 87% or about 30% of the time in an earlier analysis. What a later analysis showed was that several of the most significant clusters appeared linked to common viral pathogens.

This PCR relied on a set of 60 Vbeta primers and 13 Jbeta primers. The table came from immunoSEQ multiplex PCR; TCRdb's copy has only in-frame clones and leaves some out. Counted here are roughly 120,000 clones, 65% to 90% occurring once; the ten biggest clones make up 11%. Of note for this clone: Antigen unknown.

Trimming stripped 6 bases from V and 1 base from J, with 9 bases between. The CDR3 runs to 13 residues. The germline CDR1 and CDR2 sequences are MDHEN and SYDVKM. Sequencing was carried out using PBMCs. The source is a male donor in good health and CMV-seropositive. The rearrangement uses TRBV28 and TRBJ1-2, with D perhaps matching TRBD1 (5 bases). The CDR3 sequence: CASRLTGNYGYTF. The CDR3 nucleotides read TGTGCCAGCAGACTCACAGGTAACTATGGCTACACCTTC.